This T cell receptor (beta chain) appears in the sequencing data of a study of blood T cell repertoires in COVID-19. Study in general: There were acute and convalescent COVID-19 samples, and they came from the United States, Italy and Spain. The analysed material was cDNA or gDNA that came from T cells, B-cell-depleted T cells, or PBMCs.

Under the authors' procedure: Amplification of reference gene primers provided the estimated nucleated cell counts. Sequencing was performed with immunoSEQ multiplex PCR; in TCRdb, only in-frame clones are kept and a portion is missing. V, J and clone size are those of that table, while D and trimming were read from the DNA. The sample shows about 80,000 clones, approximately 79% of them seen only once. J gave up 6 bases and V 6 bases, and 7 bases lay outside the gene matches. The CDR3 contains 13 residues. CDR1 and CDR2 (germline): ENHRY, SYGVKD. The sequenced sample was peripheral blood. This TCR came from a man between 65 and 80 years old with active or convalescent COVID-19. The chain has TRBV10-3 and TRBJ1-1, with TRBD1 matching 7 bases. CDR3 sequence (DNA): TGTGCCATCAGAACGACAGGGACCCCTGAAGCTTTCTTT. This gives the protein CAIRTTGTPEAFF.